The rows below give T cell receptor beta chains drawn from one sample of a study of OX40 agonist ivuxolimab in advanced cancers. Produced via immunoSEQ multiplex PCR; TCRdb's table is partial and in-frame only. The table has about 59,000 clones, roughly 84% seen once. Sequenced material: CD4+ or CD8+ T cells sorted from blood, taken in a trial of the OX40 agonist ivuxolimab. The receptors were gathered from an adult with an advanced solid tumor such as melanoma, head and neck, liver or kidney cancer. The CDR3 runs from the conserved cysteine through the conserved F or W. D genes are given only for firm matches. For some rows the clone size is stated as once, few or many, or as a class when expanded; others skip it.

>TRBJ2-7|TRBV5-6|-|-
CASSRVPSSYEQYF
TGTGCCAGCAGCAGGGTGCCAAGCTCCTACGAGCAGTACTTC
>TRBJ1-5|TRBV4-3|-|-
CASSQGGYSNQPQHF
TGCGCCAGCAGCCAAGGGGGTTATAGCAATCAGCCCCAGCATTTT
>TRBJ2-1|TRBV10-1|-|-
CPQQQGNEQFF
TGCCCCCAGCAACAGGGCAATGAGCAGTTCTTC
>TRBJ1-1|TRBV25-1|-|TRBD1
CASSERGRETEAFF
TGTGCCAGCAGTGAGAGGGGGCGGGAGACTGAAGCTTTCTTT
>TRBJ2-1|TRBV6-5|-|TRBD2
CASSYERGGREQFF
TGTGCCAGCAGTTACGAGCGGGGGGGACGTGAGCAGTTCTTC
>TRBJ2-1|TRBV6-5|-|TRBD2
CASSSPTSGGRNEQFF
TGTGCCAGCAGTTCCCCTACTAGCGGGGGCCGCAATGAGCAGTTCTTC
>TRBJ1-2|TRBV4-2|-|TRBD1
CASSPLDRGNYGYTF
TGTGCCAGCAGCCCTTTGGACAGGGGTAACTATGGCTACACCTTC
>TRBJ1-2|TRBV4-1|-|TRBD1
CASSQARGLNYGYTF
TGCGCCAGCAGCCAGGCCAGGGGGCTTAACTATGGCTACACCTTC
>TRBJ2-5|TRBV5-1|-|-
CASTPWRAEETQYF
TGCGCCAGCACCCCGTGGAGGGCGGAAGAGACCCAGTACTTC
>TRBJ2-3|TRBV4-2|-|TRBD2
CASSQDPRGGTDTQYF
TGTGCCAGCAGCCAAGATCCCCGGGGGGGCACAGATACGCAGTATTTT
>TRBJ2-3|TRBV7-2|few|-
CASSLGLQGSDTQYF
TGTGCCAGCAGCTTAGGTCTGCAGGGTTCAGATACGCAGTATTTT
>TRBJ1-5|TRBV7-9|-|TRBD1
CASSQTGGIQPQHF
TGTGCCAGCTCCCAGACAGGGGGCATTCAGCCCCAGCATTTT
>TRBJ1-2|TRBV6-1|once|-
CASSPDDSGDYGYTF
TGTGCCAGCAGTCCGGACGACTCCGGGGACTATGGCTACACCTTC
>TRBJ1-5|TRBV10-2|once|TRBD1
CASSELGQEQPQHF
TGCGCCAGCAGTGAACTCGGACAGGAGCAGCCCCAGCATTTT
>TRBJ2-7|TRBV7-9|-|-
CAGGPPSTGSEQYF
TGTGCCGGGGGCCCGCCATCCACAGGGAGCGAGCAGTACTTC
>TRBJ2-5|TRBV5-4|-|TRBD1
CASSLWTGERGTQYF
TGTGCCAGCAGCTTATGGACAGGGGAGCGCGGGACCCAGTACTTC
>TRBJ2-7|TRBV4-3|-|TRBD1
CASSQATGGPYEQYF
TGCGCCAGCAGCCAGGCTACAGGGGGCCCCTACGAGCAGTACTTC
>TRBJ1-1|TRBV5-1|-|-
CASGEMGMNTEAFF
TGCGCCAGCGGGGAAATGGGGATGAACACTGAAGCTTTCTTT
>TRBJ2-1|TRBV7-9|-|TRBD1
CASSPTGSGEQFF
TGTGCCAGCAGCCCGACAGGGTCGGGTGAGCAGTTCTTC
>TRBJ1-1|TRBV6-1|-|-
CASRRQNTEAFF
TGTGCCAGCAGACGTCAGAACACTGAAGCTTTCTTT
>TRBJ2-7|TRBV21-1|-|-
CASSKAGRKTYEQYF
TGTGCCAGCAGCAAAGCTGGGAGGAAGACCTACGAGCAGTACTTC
>TRBJ1-2|TRBV9|-|TRBD1
CASSARQGLDYGYTF
TGTGCCAGCAGCGCCCGACAGGGGTTAGACTATGGCTACACCTTC
>TRBJ1-3|TRBV7-2|-|-
CASSLRRADSGNTIYF
TGTGCCAGCAGCCTAAGGCGGGCGGACTCTGGAAACACCATATATTTT
>TRBJ2-6|TRBV12-5|-|-
CASGASGANVLTF
TGTGCTAGTGGGGCGTCTGGGGCCAACGTCCTGACTTTC
>TRBJ2-2|TRBV5-5|-|TRBD1
CASSSGQGTNTGELFF
TGTGCCAGCAGCTCGGGACAGGGGACGAACACCGGGGAGCTGTTTTTT
>TRBJ2-2|TRBV6-1|-|-
CASSWSGLNTGELFF
TGTGCCAGCAGTTGGTCAGGGTTAAACACCGGGGAGCTGTTTTTT